This section outlines one T cell receptor beta chain sequence together with its context. This specimen comes from a study of blood T cell repertoires in COVID-19. Unmatched junction bases numbered 16, after V lost 5 bases and J lost 0 bases. The CDR3 extends over 18 amino acids. Germline CDR1 is SGHVS and CDR2 is FQNEAQ. Original processing methods: Estimation of nucleated cell counts was performed using reference gene primer amplification. Assay used: immunoSEQ multiplex PCR; TCRdb lists only in-frame clones, some missing. V, J and clone size are those of that table, while D and trimming were read from the DNA. The table has hundreds of thousands of clones, 75% to 90% seen once.

This chain connects TRBV7-8 to TRBJ2-7; 7 positions match TRBD1. The TCR originated in a woman aged 30 to 39 with active or convalescent COVID-19. Specimen: peripheral blood. CDR3 sequence reads: CASSLTEDREGFSYEQYF. In DNA, the CDR3 is TGTGCCAGCAGCCTAACGGAAGACAGGGAAGGTTTCTCCTACGAGCAGTACTTC. The full variable domain, with the rest looked up from reference TRBV7-8 and TRBJ2-7, is GAGVSQSPRYKVAKRGQDVALRCDPISGHVSLFWYQQALGQGPEFLTYFQNEAQLDKSGLPSDRFFAERPEGSVSTLKIQRTQQEDSAVYLCASSLTEDREGFSYEQYFGPGTRLTVT.